The rows below give T cell receptor beta chains drawn from one sample of a study of blood T cells in healthy people across ages. One entry per CDR3 protein, called by TCRdb with MiXCR from the 5' RACE reads. The table has fewer than 700,000 distinct CDR3 sequences, 40% to 50% seen once. What was sequenced was blood. Source of these receptors: a man of 80 years or more in good health. Each CDR3 is given without its conserved first and last residue. A D gene is named only where the DNA matches it firmly.

>TRBJ1-3|.|TRBV4-3
ASSQDLYTIY
>TRBJ2-5|.|TRBV18
ASSPDRILGAVVETQY
>TRBJ2-1|.|TRBV7-2
ASSFLDLSYNEQF
>TRBJ2-2|TRBD2|TRBV2
ATRPPAGGPGELF
>TRBJ1-1|TRBD1|TRBV6-5
ASRRQGRMLSRAF
>TRBJ2-3|.|TRBV7-9
ASSLAQAGDTQY
>TRBJ2-3|TRBD1|TRBV7-9
ASRTTGTLITDTQY
>TRBJ2-7|TRBD2|TRBV7-2
ASSLVPPQLAGYEQY
>TRBJ2-7|.|TRBV15
ATSRDRARVYEQY
>TRBJ2-7|.|TRBV6-5
ASSYEARGPYGQY
>TRBJ2-7|.|TRBV7-9
ASATLAYEQY
>TRBJ1-2|.|TRBV6-5
ASRGEGYT
>TRBJ2-1|TRBD2|TRBV7-3
ASSSAGGGGFANGQF
>TRBJ2-5|.|TRBV15
ATSRDVATPETQY
>TRBJ2-7|.|TRBV4-2
ASSQAPKGRTYEQY
>TRBJ2-5|.|TRBV20-1
SARPGLRQETQY
>TRBJ1-2|.|TRBV5-1
ASSFLGSGGEGYT
>TRBJ2-5|.|TRBV20-1
SARRGLAGMKTQY